This T cell receptor (beta chain) was sequenced in a study of blood T cell repertoires in COVID-19. Looking at the study overall: Acute-phase and convalescent COVID-19 samples originated in the United States, Italy and Spain. Nucleic acid was either cDNA or gDNA, and it came from T cells, B-cell-depleted T cells, or PBMCs.

Per the authors' pipeline: Reference gene primers were amplified, and this amplification served to estimate nucleated cell counts. Using immunoSEQ multiplex PCR, the repertoire was profiled, and TCRdb retains in-frame clones only, with some absent. That table supplies the V and J calls and clone size; D and trimming were determined from the DNA. The repertoire includes 340,000 or so clones, over 70% of them detected once, and under 3% sits in the top ten. Sequenced material: peripheral blood. The clonotype comes from a man aged 30-40 years with active or convalescent COVID-19.

The CDR3 nucleotides are TGTGCCAGCAGCCAAGACCCCAGCGGGAGTGAGACCCAGTACTTC. Amino acid sequence: CASSQDPSGSETQYF. The rearrangement links TRBV3-1 (or the pseudogene TRBV3-2) to TRBJ2-5; 8 bases line up with TRBD2. The germline V gene has CDR1 LGHDT and CDR2 YNNKEL (reference sequence). The CDR3 sequence is 15 residues long. Germline trimming cut 0 bases from V and 5 bases from J; bases unmatched to any gene: 5.